These 4 T cell receptor beta chains originate from one sample sequenced in a study of blood T cell repertoires in COVID-19. Profiling relied on immunoSEQ multiplex PCR, and the TCRdb table lists in-frame clones only, not all of them. This table holds around 250,000 clones, roughly 88% found once. The specimen was PBMCs or T cells enriched from blood (not recorded which). These receptors came from a woman in her forties or fifties who had recovered from COVID-19.

This clone was detected once. The chain combines TRBV19 with TRBJ1-5; tentative D call: TRBD1 (6 bases). In germline, CDR1 is LNHDA, CDR2 SQIVND (reference sequence). CDR3 length: 13 amino acids. Trimming took 0 bases from V and 6 from J, leaving 6 bases between them. CDR3 protein: CASSIEQGQPQHF. The CDR3 DNA sequence: TGTGCCAGTAGTATAGAACAGGGTCAGCCCCAGCATTTT.

This chain joins TRBV11-1 and TRBJ1-6; 7 positions match TRBD1. J lost 3 bases, V lost 5 bases, and 7 bases had no gene match. The CDR3 extends over 16 amino acids. Germline CDR1 reads SGHAT; CDR2 reads FQDESV (reference sequence). CDR3 amino acids: CASSRTGTDYNSPLHF. CDR3 DNA: TGTGCCAGCAGCCGTACCGGGACAGACTATAATTCACCCCTCCACTTT. The whole variable domain, filled in from reference TRBV11-1 and TRBJ1-6, reads EAEVAQSPRYKITEKSQAVAFWCDPISGHATLYWYRQILGQGPELLVQFQDESVVDDSQLPKDRFSAERLKGVDSTLKIQPAELGDSAMYLCASSRTGTDYNSPLHFGNGTRLTVT.

V gene TRBV23-1 combines with J gene TRBJ2-5, with TRBD2 as a possible D gene (5 bases). TRBV23-1 is an open reading frame, and its role is uncertain. The CDR3 covers 12 residues. The V gene lost 11 bases and the J gene lost 2 bases, with 12 bases spanning the gap. CDR3 nucleotides: TGCGCCCGACCTTGGGAGCAAGAGACCCAGTACTTC. Protein sequence: CARPWEQETQYF.

The CDR3 loop is CASSRGHRATATDTQYF. The DNA of the CDR3 is TGTGCCAGCAGCCGCGGTCACAGGGCGACTGCCACAGATACGCAGTATTTT. The J gene is TRBJ2-3, the V gene TRBV25-1, with a possible D match to TRBD1 (6 bases). Per germline, CDR1 MGHDK and CDR2 SYGVNS. Trimming left V 6 bases short and J 2 bases short, with 21 bases between. The CDR3 is made up of 17 amino acids.